This TCR beta chain was sequenced during a study of blood T cell repertoires in COVID-19. Study-wide context: T cells, B-cell-depleted T cells, or PBMCs provided the cDNA or gDNA that served as material.

Original processing methods: Reference gene primer amplification gave nucleated cell count estimates. The table came from immunoSEQ multiplex PCR; TCRdb's copy has only in-frame clones and leaves some out. D and trimming come from the DNA, and the V and J calls and clone size come from that table. The sample contains some 66,000 clones, around 84% of which appear only once. Material for sequencing was peripheral blood. This TCR was sampled from a man aged 50 to 60 with active COVID-19.

The CDR3 spells CATSESTGANEKLFF. The DNA for the CDR3 is TGTGCCACCAGTGAGTCAACAGGGGCTAATGAAAAACTGTTTTTT. The V call is TRBV24-1, the J call TRBJ1-4, with 7 bases lining up with TRBD1. The CDR3 runs to 15 residues. CDR1 and CDR2 from the germline V gene are KGHDR and SFDVKD. V lost 4 bases and J lost 3; bases outside the gene matches: 4.